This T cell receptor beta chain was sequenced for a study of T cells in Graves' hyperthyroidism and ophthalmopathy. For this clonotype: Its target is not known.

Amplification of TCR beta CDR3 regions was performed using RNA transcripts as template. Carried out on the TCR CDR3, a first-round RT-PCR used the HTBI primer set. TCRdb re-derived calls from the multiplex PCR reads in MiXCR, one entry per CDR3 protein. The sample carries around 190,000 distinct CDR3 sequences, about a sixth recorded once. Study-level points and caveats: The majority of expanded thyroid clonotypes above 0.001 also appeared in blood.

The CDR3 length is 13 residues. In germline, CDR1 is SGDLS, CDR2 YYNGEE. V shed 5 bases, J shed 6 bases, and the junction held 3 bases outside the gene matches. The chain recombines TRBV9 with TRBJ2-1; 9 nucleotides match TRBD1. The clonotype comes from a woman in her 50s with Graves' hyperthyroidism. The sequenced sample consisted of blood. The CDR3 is CASRGQGGNEQFF. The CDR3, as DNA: TGTGCCAGCAGGGGACAGGGAGGCAATGAGCAGTTCTTC.